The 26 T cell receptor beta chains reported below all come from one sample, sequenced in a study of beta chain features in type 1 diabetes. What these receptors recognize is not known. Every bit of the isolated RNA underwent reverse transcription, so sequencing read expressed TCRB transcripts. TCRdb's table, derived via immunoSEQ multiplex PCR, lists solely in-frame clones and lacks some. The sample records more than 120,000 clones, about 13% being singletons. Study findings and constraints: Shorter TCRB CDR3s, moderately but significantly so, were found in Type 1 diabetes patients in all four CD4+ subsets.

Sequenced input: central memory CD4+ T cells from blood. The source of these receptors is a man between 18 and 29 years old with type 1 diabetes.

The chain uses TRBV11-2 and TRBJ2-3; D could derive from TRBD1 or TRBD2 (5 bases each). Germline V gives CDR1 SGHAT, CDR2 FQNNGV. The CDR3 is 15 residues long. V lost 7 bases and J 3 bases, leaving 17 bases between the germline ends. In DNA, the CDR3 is TGTGCCAGCAACGCGCCGAGGGGAGTTACAGATACGCAGTATTTT. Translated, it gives CASNAPRGVTDTQYF.

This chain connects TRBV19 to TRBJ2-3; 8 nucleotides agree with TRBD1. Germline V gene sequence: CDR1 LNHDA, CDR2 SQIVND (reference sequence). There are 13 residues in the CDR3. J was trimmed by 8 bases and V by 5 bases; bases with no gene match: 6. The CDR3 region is CASSPSTGVTQYF. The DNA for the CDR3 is TGTGCCAGTAGTCCATCGACAGGGGTTACGCAGTATTTT.

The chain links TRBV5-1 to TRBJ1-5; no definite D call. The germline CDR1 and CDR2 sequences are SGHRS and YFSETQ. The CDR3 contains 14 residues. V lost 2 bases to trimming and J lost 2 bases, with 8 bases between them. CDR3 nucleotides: TGCGCCAGCAGCTTCGAAGGAGGCAATCAGCCCCAGCATTTT. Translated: CASSFEGGNQPQHF.

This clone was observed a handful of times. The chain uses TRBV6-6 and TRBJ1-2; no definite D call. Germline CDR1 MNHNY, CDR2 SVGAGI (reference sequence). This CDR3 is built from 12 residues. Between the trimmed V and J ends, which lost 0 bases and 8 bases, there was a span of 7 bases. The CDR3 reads CASSYSMGGYTF. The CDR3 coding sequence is TGTGCCAGCAGTTACTCTATGGGGGGCTACACCTTC.

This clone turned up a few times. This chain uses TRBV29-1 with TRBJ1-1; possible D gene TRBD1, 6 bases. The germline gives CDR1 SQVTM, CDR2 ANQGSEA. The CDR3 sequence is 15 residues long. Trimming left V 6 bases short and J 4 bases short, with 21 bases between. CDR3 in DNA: TGCAGCGTAGTCCCCGAAGGGGGGCTGAGCACTGAAGCTTTCTTT. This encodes CSVVPEGGLSTEAFF. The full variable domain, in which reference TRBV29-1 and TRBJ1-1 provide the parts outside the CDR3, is SAVISQKPSRDICQRGTSLTIQCQVDSQVTMMFWYRQQPGQSLTLIATANQGSEATYESGFVIDKFPISRPNLTFSTLTVSNMSPEDSSIYLCSVVPEGGLSTEAFFGQGTRLTVV.

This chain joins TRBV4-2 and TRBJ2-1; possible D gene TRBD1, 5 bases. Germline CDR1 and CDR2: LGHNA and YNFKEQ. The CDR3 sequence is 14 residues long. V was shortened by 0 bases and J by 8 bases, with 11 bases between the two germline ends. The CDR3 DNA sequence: TGTGCCAGCAGCCAAGATCCTTCAGGGTATGAGCAGTTCTTC. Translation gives CASSQDPSGYEQFF.

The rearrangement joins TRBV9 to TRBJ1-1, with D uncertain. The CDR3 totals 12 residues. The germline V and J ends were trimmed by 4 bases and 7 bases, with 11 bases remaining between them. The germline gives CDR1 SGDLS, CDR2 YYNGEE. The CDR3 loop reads CASSPDWGEAFF. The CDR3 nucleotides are TGTGCCAGCAGCCCTGACTGGGGTGAAGCTTTCTTT.

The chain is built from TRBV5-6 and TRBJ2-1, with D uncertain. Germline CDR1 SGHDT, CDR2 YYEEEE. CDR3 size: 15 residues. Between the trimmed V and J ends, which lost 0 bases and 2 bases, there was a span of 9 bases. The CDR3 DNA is TGTGCCAGCAGCTTGGACAGACCCCCCTACAATGAGCAGTTCTTC. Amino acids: CASSLDRPPYNEQFF.

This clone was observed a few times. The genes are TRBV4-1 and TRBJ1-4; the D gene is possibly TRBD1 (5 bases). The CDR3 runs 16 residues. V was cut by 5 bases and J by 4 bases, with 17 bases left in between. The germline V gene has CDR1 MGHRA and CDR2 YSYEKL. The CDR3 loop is CASSSVGIRVNEKLFF. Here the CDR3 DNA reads TGCGCCAGCAGCTCGGTGGGGATCAGGGTTAATGAAAAACTGTTTTTT.

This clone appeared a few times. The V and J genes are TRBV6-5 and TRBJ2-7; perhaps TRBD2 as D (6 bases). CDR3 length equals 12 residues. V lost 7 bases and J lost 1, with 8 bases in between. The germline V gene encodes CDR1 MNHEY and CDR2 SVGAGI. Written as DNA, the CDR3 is TGTGCCAGCAACAGCGGGTCCTACGAGCAGTACTTC. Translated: CASNSGSYEQYF.

This CDR3 is CASSLATGGYNEQFF. Here the CDR3 DNA reads TGTGCCAGCAGCTTAGCAACCGGGGGCTACAATGAGCAGTTCTTC. V and J are TRBV11-3 and TRBJ2-1; perhaps TRBD2 as D (6 bases). CDR1 and CDR2 (germline): SGHNT, YENEEA. The CDR3 covers 15 residues. V shed 1 base and J shed 3 bases, with 10 bases lying between them.

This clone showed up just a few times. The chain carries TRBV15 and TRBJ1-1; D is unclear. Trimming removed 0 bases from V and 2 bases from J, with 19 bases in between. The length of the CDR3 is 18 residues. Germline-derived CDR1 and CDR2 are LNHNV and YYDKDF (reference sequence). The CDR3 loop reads CATSRDHLAGLGNTEAFF. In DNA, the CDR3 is TGTGCCACCAGCAGAGACCACTTAGCAGGACTCGGCAACACTGAAGCTTTCTTT.

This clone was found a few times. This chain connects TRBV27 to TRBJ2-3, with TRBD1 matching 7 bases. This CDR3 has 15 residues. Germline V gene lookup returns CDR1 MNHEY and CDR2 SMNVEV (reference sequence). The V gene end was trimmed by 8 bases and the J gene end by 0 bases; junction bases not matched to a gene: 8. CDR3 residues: CASFRDSQSTDTQYF. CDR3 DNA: TGTGCCAGCTTCAGGGACAGCCAGAGCACAGATACGCAGTATTTT.

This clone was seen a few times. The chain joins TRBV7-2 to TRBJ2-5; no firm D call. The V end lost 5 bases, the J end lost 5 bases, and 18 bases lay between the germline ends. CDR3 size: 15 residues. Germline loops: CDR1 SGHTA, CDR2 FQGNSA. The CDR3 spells CASSPRPNVGETQYF. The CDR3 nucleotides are TGTGCCAGCAGCCCCCGGCCAAACGTGGGGGAGACCCAGTACTTC.

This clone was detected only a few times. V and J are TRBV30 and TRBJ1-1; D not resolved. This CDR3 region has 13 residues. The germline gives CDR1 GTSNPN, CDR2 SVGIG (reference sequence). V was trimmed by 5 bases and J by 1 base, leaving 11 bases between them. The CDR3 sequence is CAWDRRENTEAFF. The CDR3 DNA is TGTGCCTGGGACCGGAGGGAGAACACTGAAGCTTTCTTT.

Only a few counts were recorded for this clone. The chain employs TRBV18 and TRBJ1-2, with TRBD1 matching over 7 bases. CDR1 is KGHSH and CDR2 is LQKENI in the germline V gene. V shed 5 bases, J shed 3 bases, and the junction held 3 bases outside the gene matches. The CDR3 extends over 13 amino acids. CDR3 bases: TGTGCCAGCTCAGGAGACAGGGACTATGGCTACACCTTC. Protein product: CASSGDRDYGYTF.

Written as DNA, the CDR3 is TGCGCCAGCAGCCAAGGGCGAGGGGGGAATACTGAAGCTTTCTTT. This gives the protein CASSQGRGGNTEAFF. The V gene is TRBV4-1, the J gene TRBJ1-1, with a tentative D call TRBD1 (6 bases). Germline-derived CDR1 and CDR2 are MGHRA and YSYEKL. The CDR3 contains 15 residues. V dropped 1 base and J dropped 5 bases, with 14 bases sitting between them.

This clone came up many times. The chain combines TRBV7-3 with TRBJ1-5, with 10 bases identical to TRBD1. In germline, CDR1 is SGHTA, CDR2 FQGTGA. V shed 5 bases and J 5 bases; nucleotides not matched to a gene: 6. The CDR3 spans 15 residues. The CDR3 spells CASSPTGGSDQPQHF. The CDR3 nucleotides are TGTGCCAGCAGCCCGACAGGGGGCTCGGATCAGCCCCAGCATTTT.

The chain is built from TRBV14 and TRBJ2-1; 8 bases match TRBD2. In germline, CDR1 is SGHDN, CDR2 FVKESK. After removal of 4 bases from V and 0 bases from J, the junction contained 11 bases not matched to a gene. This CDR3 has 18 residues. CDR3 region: CASSRLLGRGDSYNEQFF. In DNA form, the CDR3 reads TGTGCCAGCAGCCGACTCCTCGGGCGGGGGGACTCCTACAATGAGCAGTTCTTC.

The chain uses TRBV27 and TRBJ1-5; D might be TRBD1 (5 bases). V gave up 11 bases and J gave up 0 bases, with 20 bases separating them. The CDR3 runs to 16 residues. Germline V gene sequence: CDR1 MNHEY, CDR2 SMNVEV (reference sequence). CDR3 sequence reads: CAAGAAEPYSNQPQHF. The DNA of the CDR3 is TGTGCCGCCGGGGCTGCAGAGCCCTATAGCAATCAGCCCCAGCATTTT.

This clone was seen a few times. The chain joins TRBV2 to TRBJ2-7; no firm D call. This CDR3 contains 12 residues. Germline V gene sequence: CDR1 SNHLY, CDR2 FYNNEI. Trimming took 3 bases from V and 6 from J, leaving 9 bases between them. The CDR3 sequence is CASSDMALEQYF. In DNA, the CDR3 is TGTGCCAGCAGTGATATGGCCCTCGAGCAGTACTTC.

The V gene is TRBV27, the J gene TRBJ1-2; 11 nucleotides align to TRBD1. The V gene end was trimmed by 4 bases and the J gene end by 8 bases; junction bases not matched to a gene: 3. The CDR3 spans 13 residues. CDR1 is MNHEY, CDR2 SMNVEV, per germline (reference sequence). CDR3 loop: CASSWDRGRGYTF. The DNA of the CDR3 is TGTGCCAGCAGTTGGGACAGGGGGAGAGGCTACACCTTC.

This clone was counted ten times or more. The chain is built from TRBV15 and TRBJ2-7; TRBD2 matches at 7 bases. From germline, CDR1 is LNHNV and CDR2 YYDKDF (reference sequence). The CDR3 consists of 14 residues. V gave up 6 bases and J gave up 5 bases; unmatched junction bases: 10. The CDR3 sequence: CATRESGTKDEQYF. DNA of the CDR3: TGTGCCACCAGAGAATCCGGGACTAAGGACGAGCAGTACTTC.

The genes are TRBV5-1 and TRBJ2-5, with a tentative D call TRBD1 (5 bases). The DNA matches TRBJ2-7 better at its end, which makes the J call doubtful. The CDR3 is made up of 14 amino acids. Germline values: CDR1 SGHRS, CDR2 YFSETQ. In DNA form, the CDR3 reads TGCGCCAGCAGCTTGGGACAGTCAGCCTACGAGCAGTACTTC. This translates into CASSLGQSAYEQYF.

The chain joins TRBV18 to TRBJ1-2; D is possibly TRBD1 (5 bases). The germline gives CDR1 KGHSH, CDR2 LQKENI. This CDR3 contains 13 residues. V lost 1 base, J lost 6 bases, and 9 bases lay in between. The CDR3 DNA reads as TGTGCCAGCTCACCACAGGGGTTCGATGGCTACACCTTC. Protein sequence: CASSPQGFDGYTF. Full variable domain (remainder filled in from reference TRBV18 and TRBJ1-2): NAGVMQNPRHLVRRRGQEARLRCSPMKGHSHVYWYRQLPEEGLKFMVYLQKENIIDESGMPKERFSAEFPKEGPSILRIQQVVRGDSAAYFCASSPQGFDGYTFGSGTRLTVV.

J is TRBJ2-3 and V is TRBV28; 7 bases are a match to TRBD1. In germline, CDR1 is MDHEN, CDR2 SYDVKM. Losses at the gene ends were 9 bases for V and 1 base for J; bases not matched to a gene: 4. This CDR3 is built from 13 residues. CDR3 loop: CASNRGGTDTQYF. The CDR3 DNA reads TGTGCCAGTAACAGGGGAGGCACAGATACGCAGTATTTT.